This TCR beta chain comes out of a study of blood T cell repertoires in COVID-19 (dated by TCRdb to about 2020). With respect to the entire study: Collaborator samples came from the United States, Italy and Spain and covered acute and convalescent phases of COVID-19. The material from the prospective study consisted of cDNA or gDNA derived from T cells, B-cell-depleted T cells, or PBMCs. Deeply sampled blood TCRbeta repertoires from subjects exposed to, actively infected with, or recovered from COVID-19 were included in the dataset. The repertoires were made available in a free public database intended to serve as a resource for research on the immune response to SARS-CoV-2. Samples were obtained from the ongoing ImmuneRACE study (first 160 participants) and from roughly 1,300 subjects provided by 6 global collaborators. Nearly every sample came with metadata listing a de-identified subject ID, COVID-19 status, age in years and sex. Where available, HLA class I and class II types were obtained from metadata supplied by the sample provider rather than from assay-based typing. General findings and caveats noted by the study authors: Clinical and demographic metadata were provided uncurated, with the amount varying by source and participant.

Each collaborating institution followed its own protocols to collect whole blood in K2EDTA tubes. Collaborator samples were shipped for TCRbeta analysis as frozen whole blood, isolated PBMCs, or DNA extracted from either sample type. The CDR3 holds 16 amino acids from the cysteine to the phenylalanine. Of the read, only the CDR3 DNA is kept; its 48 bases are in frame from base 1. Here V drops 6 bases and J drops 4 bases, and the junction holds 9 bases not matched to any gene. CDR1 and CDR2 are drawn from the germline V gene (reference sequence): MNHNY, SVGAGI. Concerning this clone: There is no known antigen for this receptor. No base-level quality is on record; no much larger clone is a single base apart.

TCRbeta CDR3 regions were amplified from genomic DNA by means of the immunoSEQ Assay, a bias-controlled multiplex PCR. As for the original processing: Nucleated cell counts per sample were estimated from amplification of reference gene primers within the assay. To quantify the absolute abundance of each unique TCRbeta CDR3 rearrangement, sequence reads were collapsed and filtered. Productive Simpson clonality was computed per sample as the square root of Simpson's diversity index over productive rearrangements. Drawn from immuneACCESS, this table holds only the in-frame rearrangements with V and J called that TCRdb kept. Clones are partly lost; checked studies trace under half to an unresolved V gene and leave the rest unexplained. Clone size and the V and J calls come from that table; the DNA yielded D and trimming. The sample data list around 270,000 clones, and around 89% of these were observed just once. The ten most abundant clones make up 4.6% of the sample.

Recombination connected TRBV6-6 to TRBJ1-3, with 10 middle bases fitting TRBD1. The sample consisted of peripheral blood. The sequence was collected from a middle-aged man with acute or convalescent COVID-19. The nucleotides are TGTGCCAGCAGCCAGACTGGACAGGGGGAGGGAAACACCATATATTTT. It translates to CASSQTGQGEGNTIYF.